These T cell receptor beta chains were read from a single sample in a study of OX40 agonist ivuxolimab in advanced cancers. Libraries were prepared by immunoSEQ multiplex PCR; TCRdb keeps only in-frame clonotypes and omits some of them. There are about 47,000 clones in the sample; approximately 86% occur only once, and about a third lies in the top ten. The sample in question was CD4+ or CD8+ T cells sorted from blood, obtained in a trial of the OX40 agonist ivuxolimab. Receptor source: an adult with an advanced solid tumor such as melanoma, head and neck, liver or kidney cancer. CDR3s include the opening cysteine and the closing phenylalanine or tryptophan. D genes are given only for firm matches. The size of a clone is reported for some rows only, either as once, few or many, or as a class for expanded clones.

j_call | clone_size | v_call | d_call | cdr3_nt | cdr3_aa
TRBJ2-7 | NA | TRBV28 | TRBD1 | TGTGCCAGCAGAGCCGGGACAGGACTCTACGAGCAGTACTTC | CASRAGTGLYEQYF
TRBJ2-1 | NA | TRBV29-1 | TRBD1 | TGCAGCGTTGGGACAGGGGGCTCGAATGAGCAGTTCTTC | CSVGTGGSNEQFF
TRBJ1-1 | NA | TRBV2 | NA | TGTGCCAGCAGTCCCCGAGGCCCGAACACTGAAGCTTTCTTT | CASSPRGPNTEAFF
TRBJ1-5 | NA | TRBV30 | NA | TGTGCCTGGAGTGTAGGGACGCCCTATCAGCCCCAGCATTTT | CAWSVGTPYQPQHF
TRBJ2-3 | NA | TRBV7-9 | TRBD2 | TGTGCCAGCAGCCCCCCTGGACTAGTTATAGATACGCAGTATTTT | CASSPPGLVIDTQYF
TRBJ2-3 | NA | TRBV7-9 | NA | TGTGCCAGCAGCTTAAACCAGGGTGGAGATACGCAGTATTTT | CASSLNQGGDTQYF
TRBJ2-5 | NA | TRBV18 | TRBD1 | TGTGCCAGCTACGGGACAGCCCAAGAGACCCAGTACTTC | CASYGTAQETQYF
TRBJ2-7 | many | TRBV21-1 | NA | TGTGCTATCCAGGGACAGGGCCCCCTGGGGCAGTACTTC | CAIQGQGPLGQYF
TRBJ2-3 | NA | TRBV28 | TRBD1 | TGTGCCAGCAGTTCCTGGACAGGGGGAGGCGCAGATACGCAGTATTTT | CASSSWTGGGADTQYF
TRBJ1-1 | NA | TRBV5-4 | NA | TGTGCCAGCAGCGCCCAGGTTCTCTCGAACACTGAAGCTTTCTTT | CASSAQVLSNTEAFF
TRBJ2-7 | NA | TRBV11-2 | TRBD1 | TGTGCCAGCAGGTTAACGGGACAGACCTCCTACGAGCAGTACTTC | CASRLTGQTSYEQYF
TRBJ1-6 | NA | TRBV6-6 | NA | TGTGCCACCACTTCATTACTCAATTCACCCCTCCACTTT | CATTSLLNSPLHF
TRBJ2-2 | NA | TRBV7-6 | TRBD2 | TGTGCCAGCAGCCGACTAGCGGGGGGGCCCGGGGAGCTGTTTTTT | CASSRLAGGPGELFF
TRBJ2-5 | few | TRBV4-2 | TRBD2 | TGTGCCAGCAGCCAAGGGACTAGCGGACAAGAGACCCAGTACTTC | CASSQGTSGQETQYF
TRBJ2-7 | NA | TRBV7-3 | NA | TGTGCCAGCAGGAGAGACCAGTTTTACGAGCAGTACTTC | CASRRDQFYEQYF
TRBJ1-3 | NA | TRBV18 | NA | TGTGCCAGCTCATCAGGTCGTTACGGAAACACCATATATTTT | CASSSGRYGNTIYF
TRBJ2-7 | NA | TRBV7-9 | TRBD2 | TGTGCCAGCAGCCAAATTAGGCGGGAGACCGGCGAGCAGTACTTC | CASSQIRRETGEQYF
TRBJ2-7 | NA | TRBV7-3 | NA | TGTGCCAGCAGCTTAAACCCTTCCTACGAGCAGTACTTC | CASSLNPSYEQYF
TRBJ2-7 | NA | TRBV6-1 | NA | TGTGCCAGCAGTGAAGGTGGAGTACGGTTTGAGCAGTACTTC | CASSEGGVRFEQYF
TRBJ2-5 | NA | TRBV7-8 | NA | TGTGCCAGCACGCGGGACCCAAGACAAGAGACCCAGTACTTC | CASTRDPRQETQYF
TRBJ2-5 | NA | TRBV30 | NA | TGTGCCTGGACCCACGCCGAAGAGACCCAGTACTTC | CAWTHAEETQYF
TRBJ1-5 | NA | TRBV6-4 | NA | TGTGCCAGCAGCCGAATACGGGGGGACAATCAGCCCCAGCATTTT | CASSRIRGDNQPQHF
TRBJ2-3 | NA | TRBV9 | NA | TGTGCCAGCAGCCTCCGTCCCAGAATCACAGATACGCAGTATTTT | CASSLRPRITDTQYF
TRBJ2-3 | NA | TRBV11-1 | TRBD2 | TGTGCCAGCAGCTTAGGGGGAGGGCGGTCAGATACGCAGTATTTT | CASSLGGGRSDTQYF
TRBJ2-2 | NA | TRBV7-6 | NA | TGTGCCAGCAGCGGACAGATCACCGGGGAGCTGTTTTTT | CASSGQITGELFF
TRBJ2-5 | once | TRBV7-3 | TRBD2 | TGTGCCAGCAGCCCATCCGGAGGTAGCGGGATCCAAGAGACCCAGTACTTC | CASSPSGGSGIQETQYF
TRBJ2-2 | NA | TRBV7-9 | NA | TGTGCCAGCAGCCTTAGGGGGAACACCGGGGAGCTGTTTTTT | CASSLRGNTGELFF
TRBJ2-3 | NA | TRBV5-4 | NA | TGTGCCAGCAGCTCCCGCCGGGTGGGGAAAGATACGCAGTATTTT | CASSSRRVGKDTQYF
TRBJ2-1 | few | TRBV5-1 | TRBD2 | TGCGCCAGCAGCTTGGCAGCGGGAGTAACAAATGAGCAGTTCTTC | CASSLAAGVTNEQFF
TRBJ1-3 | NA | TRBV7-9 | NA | TGTGCCAGCAGCTCCTCGACAGGTGGAAACACCATATATTTT | CASSSSTGGNTIYF
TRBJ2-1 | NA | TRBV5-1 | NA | TGCGCCAGCAGCTTGGAATACGCTCCTACTAATGAGCAGTTCTTC | CASSLEYAPTNEQFF
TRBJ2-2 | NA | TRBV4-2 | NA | TGTGCCAGCAGCCAAGAGGTGGGCGCCACCGGGGAGCTGTTTTTT | CASSQEVGATGELFF
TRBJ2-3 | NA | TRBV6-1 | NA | TGTGCCACTCGGAAGAGCGGCCTAAGCACAGATACGCAGTATTTT | CATRKSGLSTDTQYF
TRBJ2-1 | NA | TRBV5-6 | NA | TGTGCCAGCAGCCTCGGCCCTGGTCAGTTCTTC | CASSLGPGQFF
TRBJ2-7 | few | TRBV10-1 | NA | TGCGCCAGCAGTGATGCGGGACGTTACGAGCAGTACTTC | CASSDAGRYEQYF
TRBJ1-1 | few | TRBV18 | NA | TGTGCCAGTAACATCCAAGACGGGAAAACTGAAGCTTTCTTT | CASNIQDGKTEAFF
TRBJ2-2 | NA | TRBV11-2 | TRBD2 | TGTGCCAGCAGCTTAGTGACCGGGACTAGTTACGGGGAGCTGTTTTTT | CASSLVTGTSYGELFF
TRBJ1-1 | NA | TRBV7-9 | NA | TGTGCCAGCAGCTTAATTGGAGGCGTCTCCACTGAAGCTTTCTTT | CASSLIGGVSTEAFF
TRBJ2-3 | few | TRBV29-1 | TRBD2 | TGCAGCGTTGATCTAGCGGATAGCACAGATACGCAGTATTTT | CSVDLADSTDTQYF
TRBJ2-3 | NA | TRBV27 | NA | TGTGCCAGCAGTTTAGTGGGGACACACGATACGCAGTATTTT | CASSLVGTHDTQYF
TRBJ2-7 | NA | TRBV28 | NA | TGTGCCAGCAGTCCCCCCCTGCAGCAGTACTTC | CASSPPLQQYF
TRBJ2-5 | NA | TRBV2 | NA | TGTGCCAGCACCAAGGACGGCCAAGAAACCCAGTACTTC | CASTKDGQETQYF